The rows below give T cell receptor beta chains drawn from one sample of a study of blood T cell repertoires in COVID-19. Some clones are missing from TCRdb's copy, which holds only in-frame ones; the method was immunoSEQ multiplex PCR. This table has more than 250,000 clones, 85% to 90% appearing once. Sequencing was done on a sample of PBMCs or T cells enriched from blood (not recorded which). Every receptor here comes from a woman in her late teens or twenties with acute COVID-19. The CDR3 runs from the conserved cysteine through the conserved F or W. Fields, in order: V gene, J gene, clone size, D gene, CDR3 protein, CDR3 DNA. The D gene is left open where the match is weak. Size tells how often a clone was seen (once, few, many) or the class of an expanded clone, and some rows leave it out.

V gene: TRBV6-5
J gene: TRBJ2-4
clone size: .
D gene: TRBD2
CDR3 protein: CASSYSIPGGKNIQYF
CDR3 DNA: TGTGCCAGCAGTTACTCGATTCCGGGGGGCAAAAACATTCAGTACTTC

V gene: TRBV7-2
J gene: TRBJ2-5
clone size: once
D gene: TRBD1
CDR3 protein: CASSPGQGLLSETQYF
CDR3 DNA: TGTGCCAGCAGCCCGGGACAGGGGTTGCTTTCGGAGACCCAGTACTTC

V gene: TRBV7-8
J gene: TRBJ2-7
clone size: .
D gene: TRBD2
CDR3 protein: CASSPGTISYEQYF
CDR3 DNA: TGTGCCAGCAGCCCGGGGACTATTTCCTACGAGCAGTACTTC

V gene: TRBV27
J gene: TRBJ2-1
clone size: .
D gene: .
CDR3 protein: CASEGDTNEQFF
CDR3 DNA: TGTGCCAGCGAGGGGGACACGAATGAGCAGTTCTTC

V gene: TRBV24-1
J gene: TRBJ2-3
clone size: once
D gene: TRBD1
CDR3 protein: CATSDTTGLPDTQYF
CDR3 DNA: TGTGCCACCAGTGACACGACAGGGTTGCCAGATACGCAGTATTTT

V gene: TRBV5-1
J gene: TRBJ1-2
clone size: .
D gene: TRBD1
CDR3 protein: CASSPGQGALNYGYTF
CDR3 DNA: TGCGCCAGCAGCCCGGGACAGGGGGCTCTCAACTATGGCTACACCTTC

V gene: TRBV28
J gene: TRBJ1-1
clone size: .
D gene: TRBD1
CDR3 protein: CASSSIGTGSYTEAFF
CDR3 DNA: TGTGCCAGCAGTTCTATCGGGACAGGGTCTTACACTGAAGCTTTCTTT

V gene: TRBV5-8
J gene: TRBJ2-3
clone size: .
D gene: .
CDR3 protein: CASSFKITSPGPDTQYF
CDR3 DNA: TGTGCCAGCAGCTTTAAAATCACTAGCCCCGGGCCAGATACGCAGTATTTT

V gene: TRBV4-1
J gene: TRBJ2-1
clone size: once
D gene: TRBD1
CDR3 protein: CASSQWDRGLQYNEQFF
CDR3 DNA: TGCGCCAGCAGCCAATGGGACAGGGGGCTTCAATACAATGAGCAGTTCTTC

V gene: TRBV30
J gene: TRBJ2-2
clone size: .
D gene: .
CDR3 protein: CAWNSRDTGELFF
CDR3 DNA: TGTGCCTGGAATAGCAGGGACACCGGGGAGCTGTTTTTT

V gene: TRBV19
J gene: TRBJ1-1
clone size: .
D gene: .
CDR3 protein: CASSMQAGLNTEAFF
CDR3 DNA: TGTGCCAGTAGTATGCAAGCAGGGCTGAACACTGAAGCTTTCTTT

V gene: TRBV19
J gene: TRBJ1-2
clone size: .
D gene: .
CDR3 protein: CASSIDWTHYGYTF
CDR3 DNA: TGTGCCAGTAGTATAGATTGGACTCATTATGGCTACACCTTC

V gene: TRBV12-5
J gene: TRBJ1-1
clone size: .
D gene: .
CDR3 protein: CASGFGSGQEAFF
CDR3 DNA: TGTGCTAGTGGATTTGGTAGTGGACAGGAAGCTTTCTTT

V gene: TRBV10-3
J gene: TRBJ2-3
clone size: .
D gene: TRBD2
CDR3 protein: CAIRGNSGDTQYF
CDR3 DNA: TGTGCCATCAGGGGAAATAGCGGGGATACGCAGTATTTT

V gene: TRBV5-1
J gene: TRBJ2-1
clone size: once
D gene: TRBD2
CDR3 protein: CASSGTSGVYNEQFF
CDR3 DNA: TGCGCCAGCAGTGGGACTAGCGGTGTCTACAATGAGCAGTTCTTC

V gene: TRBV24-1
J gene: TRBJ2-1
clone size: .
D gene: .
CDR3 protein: CATRGSSYNEQFF
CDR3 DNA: TGTGCCACCCGGGGAAGCTCCTACAATGAGCAGTTCTTC

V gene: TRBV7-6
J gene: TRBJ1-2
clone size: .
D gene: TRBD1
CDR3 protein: CASSPVGTGAYGYTF
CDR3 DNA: TGTGCCAGCAGCCCGGTCGGGACAGGGGCCTATGGCTACACCTTC

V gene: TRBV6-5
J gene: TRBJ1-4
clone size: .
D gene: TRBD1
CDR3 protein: CASSLTGWTEKLFF
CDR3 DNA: TGTGCCAGCAGCCTGACAGGGTGGACTGAAAAACTGTTTTTT

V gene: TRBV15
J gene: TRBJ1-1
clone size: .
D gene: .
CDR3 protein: CATSRDRGGRNTEAFF
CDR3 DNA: TGTGCCACCAGCAGAGATCGAGGAGGGAGGAACACTGAAGCTTTCTTT

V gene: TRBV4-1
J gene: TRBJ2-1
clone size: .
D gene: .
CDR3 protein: CASSQDPRGHEQFF
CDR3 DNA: TGCGCCAGCAGCCAAGATCCCAGAGGCCATGAGCAGTTCTTC

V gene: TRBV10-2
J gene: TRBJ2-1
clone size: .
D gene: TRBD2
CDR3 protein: CASTYGTSAYNEQFF
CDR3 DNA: TGCGCCAGCACCTACGGGACTAGCGCCTACAATGAGCAGTTCTTC

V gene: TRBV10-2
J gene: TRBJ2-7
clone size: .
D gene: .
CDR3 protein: CASSESGGRGYEQYF
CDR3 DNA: TGCGCCAGCAGTGAGTCGGGGGGGCGAGGCTACGAGCAGTACTTC

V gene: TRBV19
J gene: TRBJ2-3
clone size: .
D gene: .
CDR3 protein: CASSIVGLARSSTDTQYF
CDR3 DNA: TGTGCCAGTAGTATAGTAGGATTGGCTAGATCTAGCACAGATACGCAGTATTTT

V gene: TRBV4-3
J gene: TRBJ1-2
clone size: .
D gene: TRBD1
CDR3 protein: CASSQANRGAGYGYTF
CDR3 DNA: TGCGCCAGCAGCCAAGCAAACAGGGGGGCCGGGTACGGCTACACCTTC

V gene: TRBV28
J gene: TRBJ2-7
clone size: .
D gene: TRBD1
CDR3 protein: CASSLTGGSHEQYF
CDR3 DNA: TGTGCCAGCAGTCTGACAGGGGGATCCCACGAGCAGTACTTC

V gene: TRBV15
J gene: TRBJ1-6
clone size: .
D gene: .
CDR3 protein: CATSRAGLGISNSPLHF
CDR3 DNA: TGTGCCACCAGCAGAGCGGGATTGGGGATATCAAATTCACCCCTCCACTTT

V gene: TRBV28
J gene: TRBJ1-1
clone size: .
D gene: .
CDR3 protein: CASRWSTSTEAFF
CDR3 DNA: TGTGCCAGCAGATGGTCAACAAGCACTGAAGCTTTCTTT

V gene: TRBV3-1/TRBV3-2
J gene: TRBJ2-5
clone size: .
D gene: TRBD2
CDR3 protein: CASSQGFRLAGDWGETQYF
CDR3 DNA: TGTGCCAGCAGCCAAGGGTTTAGACTAGCGGGTGATTGGGGGGAGACCCAGTACTTC

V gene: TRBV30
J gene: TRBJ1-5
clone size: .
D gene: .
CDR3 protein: CAWSAGVGLPQHF
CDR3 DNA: TGTGCCTGGAGTGCGGGAGTTGGTTTGCCCCAGCATTTT

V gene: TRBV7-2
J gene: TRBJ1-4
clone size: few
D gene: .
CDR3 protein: CASSPRTVEKLFF
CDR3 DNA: TGTGCCAGCAGCCCCCGGACAGTGGAAAAACTGTTTTTT

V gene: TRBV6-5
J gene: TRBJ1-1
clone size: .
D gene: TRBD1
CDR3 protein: CASRPSGGGNTEAFF
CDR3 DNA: TGTGCCAGCAGGCCTTCAGGGGGCGGGAACACTGAAGCTTTCTTT

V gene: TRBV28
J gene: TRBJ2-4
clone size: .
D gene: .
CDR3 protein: CASSLHSNKNIQYF
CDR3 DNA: TGTGCCAGCAGTTTACATTCAAACAAAAACATTCAGTACTTC

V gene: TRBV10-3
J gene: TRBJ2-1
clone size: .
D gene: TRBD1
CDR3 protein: CAITSSTGHEQFF
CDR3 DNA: TGTGCCATCACTTCTTCGACAGGGCACGAGCAGTTCTTC

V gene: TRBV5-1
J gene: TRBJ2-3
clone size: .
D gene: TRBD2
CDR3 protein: CASSFGTSGMVDTQYF
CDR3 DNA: TGCGCCAGCAGCTTCGGGACTAGCGGGATGGTAGATACGCAGTATTTT

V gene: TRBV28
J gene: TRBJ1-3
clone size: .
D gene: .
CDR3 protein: CASSSGTASSGNTIYF
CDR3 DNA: TGTGCCAGCAGTTCGGGGACTGCGAGCTCTGGAAACACCATATATTTT

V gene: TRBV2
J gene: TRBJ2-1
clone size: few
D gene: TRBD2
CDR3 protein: CASRDLAGGPNEQFF
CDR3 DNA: TGTGCCAGCAGGGACCTAGCGGGAGGGCCCAATGAGCAGTTCTTC

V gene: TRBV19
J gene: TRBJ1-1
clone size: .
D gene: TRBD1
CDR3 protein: CASKDRERNTEAFF
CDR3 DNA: TGTGCCAGTAAGGACAGGGAAAGGAACACTGAAGCTTTCTTT

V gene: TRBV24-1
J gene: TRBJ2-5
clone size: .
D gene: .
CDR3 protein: CATSESGGEETQYF
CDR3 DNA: TGTGCCACCAGTGAGTCCGGGGGAGAAGAGACCCAGTACTTC

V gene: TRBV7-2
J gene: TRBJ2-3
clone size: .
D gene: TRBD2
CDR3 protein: CASNLALAGGVVNTQYF
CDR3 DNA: TGTGCCAGCAACCTAGCCCTAGCGGGAGGGGTTGTTAATACGCAGTATTTT

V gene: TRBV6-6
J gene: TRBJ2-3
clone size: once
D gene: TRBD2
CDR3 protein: CASSAGTSGSLNTQYF
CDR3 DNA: TGTGCCAGCAGTGCCGGGACTAGCGGGAGCCTGAATACGCAGTATTTT

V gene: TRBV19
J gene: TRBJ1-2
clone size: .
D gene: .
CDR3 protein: CASSTGRQPYTF
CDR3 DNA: TGTGCCAGCTCTACTGGCCGACAGCCCTACACCTTC

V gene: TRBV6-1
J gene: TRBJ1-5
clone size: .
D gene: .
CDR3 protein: CASSEDGLLVDRSNQPQHF
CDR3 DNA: TGTGCCAGCAGTGAAGACGGTCTGTTGGTTGACAGAAGCAATCAGCCCCAGCATTTT

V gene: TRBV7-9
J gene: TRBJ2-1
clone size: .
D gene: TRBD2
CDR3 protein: CASSLDGTSSEQFF
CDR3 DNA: TGTGCCAGCAGCTTAGACGGGACTAGCAGTGAGCAGTTCTTC

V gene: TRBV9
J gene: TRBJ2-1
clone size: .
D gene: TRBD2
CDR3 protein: CASSVKGLAREQFF
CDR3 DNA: TGTGCCAGCAGCGTAAAGGGACTAGCCCGTGAGCAGTTCTTC

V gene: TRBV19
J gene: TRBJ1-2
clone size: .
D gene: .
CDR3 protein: CASSPSGGSNYGYTF
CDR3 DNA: TGTGCCAGTAGTCCCTCCGGGGGGTCTAACTATGGCTACACCTTC

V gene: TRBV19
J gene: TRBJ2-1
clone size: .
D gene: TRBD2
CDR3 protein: CASRWGIGAGVNEQFF
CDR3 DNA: TGTGCCAGTAGGTGGGGAATAGGAGCGGGAGTCAATGAGCAGTTCTTC

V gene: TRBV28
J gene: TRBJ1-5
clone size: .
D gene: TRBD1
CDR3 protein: CASSLGAEGGAGGGNQPQHF
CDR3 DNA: TGTGCCAGCAGTTTGGGTGCGGAAGGGGGCGCGGGGGGTGGCAATCAGCCCCAGCATTTT

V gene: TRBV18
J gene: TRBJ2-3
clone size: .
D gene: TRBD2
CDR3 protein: CASSPGLAGTDTQYF
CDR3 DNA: TGTGCCAGCTCTCCTGGACTAGCGGGCACAGATACGCAGTATTTT

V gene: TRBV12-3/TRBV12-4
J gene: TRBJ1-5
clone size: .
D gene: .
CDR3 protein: CASTDTRRQPQHF
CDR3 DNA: TGTGCCAGCACCGACACCCGGCGTCAGCCCCAGCATTTT

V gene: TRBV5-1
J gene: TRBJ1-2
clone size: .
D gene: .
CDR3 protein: CASSLKGGVENYGYTF
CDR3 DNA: TGCGCCAGCAGCTTGAAAGGGGGGGTGGAGAACTATGGCTACACCTTC

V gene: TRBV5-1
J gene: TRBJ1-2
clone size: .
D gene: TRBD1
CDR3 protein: CASSPQGEDGYTF
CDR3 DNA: TGCGCCAGCAGCCCTCAGGGGGAAGATGGCTACACCTTC

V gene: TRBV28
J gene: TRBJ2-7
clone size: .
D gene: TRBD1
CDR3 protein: CASRRHPGQGTYEQYF
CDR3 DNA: TGTGCCAGCAGAAGGCACCCGGGACAGGGAACCTACGAGCAGTACTTC

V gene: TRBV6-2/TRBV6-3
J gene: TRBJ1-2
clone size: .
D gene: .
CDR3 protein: CASSFAGLYGYTF
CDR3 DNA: TGTGCCAGCAGTTTTGCAGGCCTTTACGGCTACACCTTC

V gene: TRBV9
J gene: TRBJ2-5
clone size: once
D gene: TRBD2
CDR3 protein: CASSVDGSAGQETQYF
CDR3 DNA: TGTGCCAGCAGCGTAGATGGGTCAGCGGGACAAGAGACCCAGTACTTC

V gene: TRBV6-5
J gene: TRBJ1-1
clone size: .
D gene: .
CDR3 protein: CASSTGQGTEAFF
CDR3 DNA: TGTGCCAGCAGTACAGGCCAGGGGACTGAAGCTTTCTTT

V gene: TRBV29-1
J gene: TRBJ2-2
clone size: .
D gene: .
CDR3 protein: CSVLGGRPNTGELFF
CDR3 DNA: TGCAGCGTTTTAGGGGGACGTCCGAACACCGGGGAGCTGTTTTTT

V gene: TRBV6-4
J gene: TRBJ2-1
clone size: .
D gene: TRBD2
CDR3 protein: CASSDSTSGNNEQFF
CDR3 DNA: TGTGCCAGCAGTGACTCGACTAGCGGGAACAATGAGCAGTTCTTC

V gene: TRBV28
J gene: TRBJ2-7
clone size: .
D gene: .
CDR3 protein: CASSLYLVALYEQYF
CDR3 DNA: TGTGCCAGCAGTTTATACTTAGTCGCTCTCTACGAGCAGTACTTC